These 15 T cell receptor beta chains came from one sample sequenced in a study of blood T cells in healthy people across ages. Next came a second PCR, run for roughly 7 to 12 cycles, which used a sample-barcoded 5' primer along with a J-beta primer mix. MiXCR, run by TCRdb on the 5' RACE reads, gives a single entry per CDR3 protein. The table records 850,000 to 1,000,000 distinct CDR3 sequences, 48% of them present only once. Sequenced input: blood. The receptors shown here come from a man aged 25 to 40 in good health.

Only a few counts were recorded for this clonotype. The V call is TRBV7-2, the J call TRBJ1-5; TRBD1 might be the D (6 bases). The CDR3 is made up of 14 amino acids. The ends were cut back, 2 bases at V and 7 bases at J, with 12 bases in the middle. CDR1 and CDR2 from the germline V gene are SGHTA and FQGNSA. CDR3 nucleotides: TGTGCCAGCAGCTTATCTCAGGGGAGGCAGCCCCAGCATTTT. Translating it yields CASSLSQGRQPQHF.

Details on this clonotype: A read error may be the cause here, since a much bigger clone is one base away. The rearrangement links TRBV12-3 or TRBV12-4 to TRBJ2-7; D gene uncertain. Trimming left V 1 base short and J 5 bases short, with 9 bases between. The CDR3 loop spans 13 amino acids. The chain's CDR3 is CASSLDWNDEQYF. In DNA form, the CDR3 reads TGTGCCAGCAGTTTAGACTGGAACGACGAGCAGTACTTC.

This clonotype occurred a few times. This chain joins TRBV30 and TRBJ1-1; 9 nucleotides line up with TRBD1. The CDR3 loop spans 12 amino acids. Germline CDR1 reads GTSNPN; CDR2 reads SVGIG (reference sequence). Trimming took 2 bases from V and 8 from J; bases not matched to a gene: 3. This chain's CDR3 is CAWSRDRDEAFF. DNA for the CDR3: TGTGCCTGGAGTCGGGACAGGGACGAAGCTTTCTTT.

This clonotype was detected a few times. This sequence joins TRBV9 and TRBJ1-1, with a tentative D call TRBD1 (6 bases). Trimming took off 0 bases at V and 4 bases at J, with 13 bases between the two ends. The CDR3 runs to 15 residues. CDR1 and CDR2 from the germline V gene are SGDLS and YYNGEE. The CDR3: CASSVVPGEGTEAFF. As DNA, the CDR3 is TGTGCCAGCAGCGTAGTACCAGGGGAGGGCACTGAAGCTTTCTTT. Supplemented by reference TRBV9 and TRBJ1-1, the full variable domain reads DSGVTQTPKHLITATGQRVTLRCSPRSGDLSVYWYQQSLDQGLQFLIQYYNGEERAKGNILERFSAQQFPDLHSELNLSSLELGDSALYFCASSVVPGEGTEAFFGQGTRLTVV.

The chain couples TRBV28 to TRBJ1-5; TRBD1 agrees at 7 bases. The trim removed 5 bases at V and 5 bases at J, leaving 9 bases unmatched. The CDR3 loop spans 15 amino acids. The germline V gene has CDR1 MDHEN and CDR2 SYDVKM. The DNA for the CDR3 is TGTGCCAGCAGTCCGCGACAGGGATGGTATCAGCCCCAGCATTTT. It translates to CASSPRQGWYQPQHF.

The sample holds one count of this clonotype. The V gene is TRBV12-3 or TRBV12-4, the J gene TRBJ2-1; TRBD1 agrees at 7 bases. The CDR3 contains 15 residues. Trimming cost V 6 bases and J 6 bases; bases outside gene matches: 11. The DNA of the CDR3 is TGTGCCAGCAGCCCCCCCCGGGACAGCCCCAATGAGCAGTTCTTC. This encodes CASSPPRDSPNEQFF.

The chain carries TRBV6-1 and TRBJ2-2; 7 bases are a match to TRBD1. The CDR3 has 15 residues. The V segment lost 1 base and the J segment 1 base; nucleotides outside the gene matches: 0. Germline V CDR1 and CDR2: MNHNS, SASEGT. The CDR3, as DNA: TGTGCCAGCAGTGAAGGGACAGGGAACACCGGGGAGCTGTTTTTT. It codes for CASSEGTGNTGELFF.

The J gene is TRBJ1-5, the V gene TRBV4-1; a weak D match, TRBD1 (5 bases). Deletions cut 1 base from V and 4 bases from J, with 20 bases between. This CDR3 region has 18 residues. The germline V gene has CDR1 MGHRA and CDR2 YSYEKL. The DNA of the CDR3 is TGCGCCAGCAGCCAAGTCGGCCGAGGGGCGCGCGAGAATCAGCCCCAGCATTTT. It translates to CASSQVGRGARENQPQHF.

This rearrangement joins TRBV29-1 to TRBJ2-7; D gene unclear. The CDR3 is made up of 12 amino acids. V lost 4 bases to trimming and J lost 7 bases, with 14 bases between them. The germline V gene encodes CDR1 SQVTM and CDR2 ANQGSEA. The CDR3 sequence: CSVVGGYNEQYF. The DNA of the CDR3 is TGCAGCGTTGTTGGTGGCTACAATGAGCAGTACTTC.

This clonotype was detected a few times. The chain is built from TRBV6-1 and TRBJ1-6; 11 positions agree with TRBD1. With 8 bases clipped from V and 7 bases from J, the junction kept 16 bases outside the gene matches. The CDR3 is 18 amino acids. Germline CDR1 is MNHNS and CDR2 is SASEGT. Here the CDR3 DNA reads TGTGCCAGCTATAAAGGACAGGGGGCGGCGGGACTCAATTCACCCCTCCACTTT. This encodes CASYKGQGAAGLNSPLHF.

The V call is TRBV7-2, the J call TRBJ2-4, with D hard to call. V was pared by 1 base and J by 5 bases, with 12 bases between. The CDR3 extends over 15 amino acids. Germline V CDR1 and CDR2: SGHTA, FQGNSA. The CDR3, as DNA: TGTGCCAGCAGCTTAGATGGCAGATCTCAAAACATTCAGTACTTC. Protein sequence: CASSLDGRSQNIQYF.

V is TRBV27 and J is TRBJ2-5, with TRBD2 as a possible D gene (5 bases). The CDR3 is 15 residues long. V was clipped by 5 bases and J by 0 bases, with 13 bases between them. Per the germline V gene, CDR1 is MNHEY and CDR2 is SMNVEV (reference sequence). The CDR3 reads CASSGYRGDQETQYF. Here the CDR3 DNA reads TGTGCCAGCAGTGGATACCGGGGTGACCAAGAGACCCAGTACTTC.

To note about this clonotype: A junction end diverges from the germline sequence, so it may reflect a read error. The chain combines TRBV7-2 with TRBJ2-1; the match to TRBD2 covers 9 bases. CDR3 length: 15 residues. Germline lookup yields CDR1 SGHTA and CDR2 FQGNSA. Here the CDR3 DNA reads TGTGCCAGCAGCCCGAGGACTAGCGCTTACAATAAGCAGTTCTTC. It translates to CASSPRTSAYNKQFF.

The V call is TRBV12-3 or TRBV12-4, the J call TRBJ1-5, with 8 positions matching TRBD1. The ends lost 7 bases at V and 5 bases at J; junction bases unmatched: 1. The CDR3 covers 12 residues. The CDR3 nucleotides read TGTGCCAGCAAGACAGGGGATCAGCCCCAGCATTTT. Encoded protein: CASKTGDQPQHF.

This chain joins TRBV7-2 and TRBJ2-7; 10 bases fit TRBD1. CDR3 length equals 17 residues. J gave up 5 bases and V 0 bases, and 10 bases lay outside the gene matches. Germline loops: CDR1 SGHTA, CDR2 FQGNSA. CDR3 sequence reads: CASSLALVTGGADEQYF. In DNA form, the CDR3 reads TGTGCCAGCAGCTTAGCGCTAGTGACAGGGGGCGCGGACGAGCAGTACTTC.